These 12 T cell receptor beta chains originate from one sample sequenced in a study of cytomegalovirus exposure and HLA in healthy donors. Amplification used 60 Vbeta primers and 13 Jbeta primers. Measured with immunoSEQ multiplex PCR; TCRdb has only the in-frame clones, and not every one. The sample holds around 140,000 clones, roughly 80% seen once. Material: PBMCs. The origin of the receptors is a woman aged 55-70 years in good health and CMV-seronegative.

The chain links TRBV25-1 to TRBJ2-3; 13 bases are a match to TRBD2. V lost 6 bases, J lost 4 bases, and 4 bases stayed unmatched. Germline values: CDR1 MGHDK, CDR2 SYGVNS. CDR3 length: 15 residues. CDR3 DNA sequence: TGTGCCAGCAGGGGACTAGCGGGAAGCTCAGATACGCAGTATTTT. Its protein is CASRGLAGSSDTQYF.

This chain links TRBV30 with TRBJ1-1; TRBD1 matches at 8 bases. Germline CDR1 is GTSNPN and CDR2 is SVGIG (reference sequence). V dropped 4 bases and J dropped 5; count of bases not matched to a gene: 15. The CDR3 consists of 16 residues. The CDR3 region has the DNA TGTGCCTGGATCCAGGGGGCGACGGCCCGAGTGACTGAAGCTTTCTTT. It encodes CAWIQGATARVTEAFF.

V gene TRBV5-1 combines with J gene TRBJ2-3; 11 bases fit TRBD2. Germline CDR1 reads SGHRS; CDR2 reads YFSETQ. The V segment lost 2 bases and the J segment 4 bases; nucleotides outside the gene matches: 3. There are 15 residues in the CDR3. CDR3 sequence reads: CASSFSGGGSDTQYF. The CDR3 region has the DNA TGCGCCAGCAGCTTTAGCGGGGGGGGTTCAGATACGCAGTATTTT.

The chain joins TRBV7-3 to TRBJ2-2; 12 positions agree with TRBD2. The CDR3 contains 15 residues. Per germline, CDR1 SGHTA and CDR2 FQGTGA. V lost 5 bases, J lost 7 bases, and 5 bases stayed unmatched. CDR3: CASSPTSGGGGELFF. In DNA form, the CDR3 reads TGTGCCAGCAGCCCGACTAGCGGGGGAGGCGGGGAGCTGTTTTTT. The whole variable domain, remainder taken from reference TRBV7-3 and TRBJ2-2, is GAGVSQTPSNKVTEKGKYVELRCDPISGHTALYWYRQSLGQGPEFLIYFQGTGAADDSGLPNDRFFAVRPEGSVSTLKIQRTERGDSAVYLCASSPTSGGGGELFFGEGSRLTVL.

V gene TRBV15 combines with J gene TRBJ2-1; TRBD2 matches 14 bases. The germline gives CDR1 LNHNV, CDR2 YYDKDF (reference sequence). Germline trimming cut 5 bases from V and 8 bases from J; bases unmatched to any gene: 11. The length of the CDR3 is 17 residues. The CDR3 DNA follows: TGTGCCACCAGCGTCCGACTAGCGGGGGGGCCTAATCATGAGCAGTTCTTC. Its translation is CATSVRLAGGPNHEQFF.

This chain uses TRBV2 with TRBJ2-7, with D tentatively TRBD1 (6 bases). The germline V gene has CDR1 SNHLY and CDR2 FYNNEI. Trimming removed 6 bases from V and 2 bases from J, with 14 bases in between. This CDR3 is built from 14 residues. This CDR3 is CASRKRDNTYEQYF. CDR3 DNA sequence: TGTGCCAGCAGAAAGAGGGACAACACCTACGAGCAGTACTTC.

The rearrangement links TRBV11-2 to TRBJ2-1, with 9 bases aligning to TRBD2. V dropped 2 bases and J dropped 6; count of bases not matched to a gene: 8. CDR3 length equals 16 residues. Germline values: CDR1 SGHAT, CDR2 FQNNGV. In nucleotides, the CDR3 is TGTGCCAGCAGCTTACGGCGGGAGGGCCGCGGCAATGAGCAGTTCTTC. The encoded protein is CASSLRREGRGNEQFF.

The chain joins TRBV13 to TRBJ2-7; the D is unclear. Germline V CDR1 and CDR2: PRHDT, FYEKMQ (reference sequence). The CDR3 runs to 12 residues. Between the trimmed V and J ends, which lost 1 base and 3 bases, there was a span of 4 bases. The CDR3 DNA reads TGTGCCAGCAGCTTAGAACACTACGAGCAGTACTTC. It is translated as CASSLEHYEQYF.

J is TRBJ2-3 and V is TRBV6-6, with TRBD2 identical over 7 bases. CDR1 and CDR2 (germline): MNHNY, SVGAGI (reference sequence). The junction had 7 bases not matched to a gene; V was cut back by 2 bases and J by 5 bases. CDR3 length: 15 residues. The DNA of the CDR3 is TGTGCCAGCAGTTACGCGGGCGGGGGAGGAGATACGCAGTATTTT. Translation: CASSYAGGGGDTQYF.

The chain recombines TRBV2 with TRBJ2-2, with TRBD1 matching over 7 bases. This CDR3 comprises 15 residues. The germline gives CDR1 SNHLY, CDR2 FYNNEI. V trimming: 7 bases; J trimming: 1 base; junction bases outside the gene matches: 6. CDR3 loop: CASTQQGLNTGELFF. CDR3 nucleotide sequence: TGTGCCAGCACCCAACAGGGGCTGAACACCGGGGAGCTGTTTTTT.

Only a few counts were recorded for this clone. The rearrangement uses TRBV11-2 and TRBJ2-7; D is perhaps TRBD1 (6 bases). Per germline, CDR1 SGHAT and CDR2 FQNNGV. Trimming left V 0 bases short and J 3 bases short, with 9 bases between. This CDR3 has 14 amino acids. CDR3 sequence reads: CASSLDPDSYEQYF. The CDR3 DNA is TGTGCCAGCAGCTTAGATCCGGACAGCTACGAGCAGTACTTC. The full variable domain, completed using reference TRBV11-2 and TRBJ2-7, is EAGVAQSPRYKIIEKRQSVAFWCNPISGHATLYWYQQILGQGPKLLIQFQNNGVVDDSQLPKDRFSAERLKGVDSTLKIQPAKLEDSAVYLCASSLDPDSYEQYFGPGTRLTVT.

About this clone: Germline and junction disagree at one end, which may indicate a read error. V is TRBV7-9 and J is TRBJ2-5; a possible D gene is TRBD1 (6 bases). Germline-derived CDR1 and CDR2 are SEHNR and FQNEAQ (reference sequence). The CDR3 has 15 residues. In nucleotides, the CDR3 is TGTGCTAGCAGCTTACTGTCAGGGGCACAAGAGACCCAGTACTTC. This sequence encodes CASSLLSGAQETQYF.